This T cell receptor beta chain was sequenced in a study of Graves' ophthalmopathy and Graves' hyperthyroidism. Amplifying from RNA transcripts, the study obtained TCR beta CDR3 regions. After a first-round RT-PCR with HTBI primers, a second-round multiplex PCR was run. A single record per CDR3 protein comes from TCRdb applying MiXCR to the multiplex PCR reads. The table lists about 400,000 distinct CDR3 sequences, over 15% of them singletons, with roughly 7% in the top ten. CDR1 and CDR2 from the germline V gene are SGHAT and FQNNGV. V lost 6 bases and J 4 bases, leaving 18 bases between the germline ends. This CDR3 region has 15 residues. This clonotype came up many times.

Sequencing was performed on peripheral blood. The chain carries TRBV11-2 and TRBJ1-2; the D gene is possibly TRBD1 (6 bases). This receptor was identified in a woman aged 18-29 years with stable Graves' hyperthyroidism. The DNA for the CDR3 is TGTGCCAGCAGTCAGTCGGGGGCGCGAGGCTATGGCTACACCTTC. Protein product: CASSQSGARGYGYTF.